The 17 T cell receptor beta chains in this list originate from one sample, sequenced in a study of shared T cell receptors in the human thymus. Sequencing was performed with immunoSEQ multiplex PCR; in TCRdb, only in-frame clones are kept and a portion is missing. The sample lists about 660,000 clones, roughly 90% seen once, with over 0.008% in the top ten. These data were also filed under a second study, of human thymus T cells.

The sample comprised thymocytes. Source of these receptors: a boy less than two years old with a congenital heart defect.

CDR3 amino acids: CASSGRRASGYYEQYF. As DNA, the CDR3 is TGTGCCAGCAGTGGGAGGAGGGCTAGCGGTTACTACGAGCAGTACTTC. The chain couples TRBV7-9 to TRBJ2-7; 7 bases match TRBD2. Unmatched junction bases numbered 14, after V lost 6 bases and J lost 3 bases. CDR3 length: 16 residues. Germline values: CDR1 SEHNR, CDR2 FQNEAQ (reference sequence).

The rearrangement uses TRBV4-1 and TRBJ1-2; D possibly corresponds to TRBD1 (5 bases). The CDR3 loop spans 14 amino acids. CDR1 MGHRA and CDR2 YSYEKL come from the germline V gene. V lost 0 bases, J lost 4 bases, and 9 bases lay in between. The CDR3 DNA reads TGCGCCAGCAGCCAAGATGACAGCCGCTATGGCTACACCTTC. As protein: CASSQDDSRYGYTF.

This clone was seen once. The chain carries TRBV5-8 and TRBJ2-1; D might be TRBD2 (6 bases). CDR1 is SGHTS, CDR2 YDEGEE, per germline. V was clipped by 4 bases and J by 3 bases, with 11 bases between them. This CDR3 has 14 residues. CDR3 DNA sequence: TGTGCCAGCAGCCAGGGACTCGTCTACAATGAGCAGTTCTTC. Protein: CASSQGLVYNEQFF.

This clone was seen a single time. The chain has TRBV4-1 and TRBJ1-1, with D perhaps TRBD1 (6 bases). Germline V gene sequence: CDR1 MGHRA, CDR2 YSYEKL. Deletions cut 2 bases from V and 5 bases from J, with 12 bases between. CDR3 length: 14 residues. CDR3 sequence: CASSQFGGLTEAFF. CDR3 nucleotide sequence: TGCGCCAGCAGCCAATTTGGGGGCCTGACTGAAGCTTTCTTT.

V usage is TRBV6-5 and J usage is TRBJ1-1, with 8 bases fitting TRBD1. Germline CDR1 MNHEY, CDR2 SVGAGI. The CDR3 has 14 residues. J lost 3 bases, V lost 6 bases, and 6 bases had no gene match. Here the CDR3 DNA reads TGTGCCAGCAGCGCCCGGGACAGGCACACTGAAGCTTTCTTT. Translating it yields CASSARDRHTEAFF.

The chain has TRBV27 and TRBJ2-7, with D possibly TRBD2 on 5 matching bases. This CDR3 is 13 amino acids long. The V end was cut by 5 bases, the J end by 6 bases, with 14 bases between. The V gene's germline CDR1 is MNHEY and CDR2 SMNVEV (reference sequence). The CDR3 nucleotides are TGTGCCAGCAGTGACGAGGGCTCAGGCGAGCAGTACTTC. Translation: CASSDEGSGEQYF.

This CDR3 is CSVEDLNRDRQIYEQYF. The DNA for the CDR3 is TGCAGCGTTGAAGACCTAAACCGGGACAGGCAAATCTACGAGCAGTACTTC. The rearrangement links TRBV29-1 to TRBJ2-7; 8 nucleotides line up with TRBD1. This CDR3 has 17 residues. V dropped 0 bases and J dropped 3; count of bases not matched to a gene: 13. Germline V CDR1 and CDR2: SQVTM, ANQGSEA.

V gene TRBV4-3 combines with J gene TRBJ2-2, with TRBD1 matching 7 bases. Germline CDR1 is LGHNA and CDR2 is YSLEER. The CDR3 consists of 15 residues. V gave up 1 base and J gave up 1 base; unmatched junction bases: 0. CDR3 sequence: CASSQGDRNTGELFF. The CDR3 bases are TGCGCCAGCAGCCAAGGGGACAGGAACACCGGGGAGCTGTTTTTT.

The chain's CDR3 is CASSATSGAGANVLTF. The CDR3 nucleotides are TGTGCCAGCAGCGCGACCTCAGGGGCCGGGGCCAACGTCCTGACTTTC. The chain joins TRBV11-3 to TRBJ2-6; TRBD1 might be the D (6 bases). CDR3 size: 16 residues. Trimming pared 5 bases from V and 4 bases from J, leaving 15 bases between. CDR1 is SGHNT and CDR2 is YENEEA in the germline V gene.

This sequence joins TRBV7-9 and TRBJ1-2; D gene uncertain. Looked up from germline, CDR1 is SEHNR and CDR2 is FQNEAQ (reference sequence). The CDR3 runs to 15 residues. V dropped 7 bases and J dropped 4 bases, with 19 bases sitting between them. CDR3 sequence (DNA): TGTGCCAGCACCTCTCGAGGAGGGCGCAGCTATGGCTACACCTTC. Translation: CASTSRGGRSYGYTF.

The chain links TRBV15 to TRBJ1-5, with 7 bases aligning to TRBD1. V trimming: 3 bases; J trimming: 7 bases; junction bases outside the gene matches: 3. CDR3 length equals 13 residues. The germline CDR1 and CDR2 sequences are LNHNV and YYDKDF (reference sequence). The CDR3, as DNA: TGTGCCACCAGCAGGAGGGGGCACCAGCCCCAGCATTTT. This encodes CATSRRGHQPQHF.

The genes are TRBV13 and TRBJ2-3; TRBD2 agrees at 16 bases. Germline assignment: CDR1 PRHDT and CDR2 FYEKMQ (reference sequence). The V and J ends lost 3 bases and 6 bases, in that order; junction bases with no gene match: 9. This CDR3 contains 18 residues. CDR3 region: CASSLGLAGGPYDDTQYF. CDR3 nucleotide sequence: TGTGCCAGCAGCTTGGGACTAGCGGGAGGGCCGTACGACGATACGCAGTATTTT.

The rearrangement joins TRBV4-1 to TRBJ2-7; D not resolved. Germline lookup yields CDR1 MGHRA and CDR2 YSYEKL. V was cut by 1 base and J by 2 bases, with 9 bases left in between. This CDR3 has 14 residues. CDR3: CASSQGTNTYEQYF. In DNA form, the CDR3 reads TGCGCCAGCAGCCAAGGTACTAACACCTACGAGCAGTACTTC.

CDR3 DNA sequence: TGTGCCAGCAGTTCGACTAGAGAAGAGACCCAGTACTTC. As protein: CASSSTREETQYF. The chain employs TRBV27 and TRBJ2-5, with TRBD2 as a possible D gene (6 bases). Germline CDR1 MNHEY, CDR2 SMNVEV (reference sequence). Trimming removed 4 bases from V and 3 bases from J, with 9 bases in between. CDR3 length: 13 residues.

The V gene is TRBV19, the J gene TRBJ1-5; 7 nucleotides align to TRBD1. Unmatched junction bases numbered 14, after V lost 3 bases and J lost 9 bases. Germline CDR1 and CDR2: LNHDA and SQIVND (reference sequence). The CDR3 contains 16 residues. CDR3 DNA sequence: TGTGCCAGTAGTATTGAGGGACAGAGCCCCGAAGGGCCCCAGCATTTT. Translation: CASSIEGQSPEGPQHF.

This clone was seen just once. The gene calls are TRBV5-6 and TRBJ2-7; 8 bases map to TRBD2. Looked up from germline, CDR1 is SGHDT and CDR2 is YYEEEE. V was pared by 2 bases and J by 4 bases, with 20 bases of the junction left unmatched. This CDR3 has 19 amino acids. The CDR3 loop reads CASSFLVAGSTPLLYEQYF. The DNA for the CDR3 is TGTGCCAGCAGCTTTCTGGTAGCGGGATCAACCCCCCTCCTTTACGAGCAGTACTTC.

The genes are TRBV6-5 and TRBJ2-1; no firm D call. Trimming shortened V by 2 bases and J by 9 bases, and 11 bases separated the two germline ends. CDR3 size: 13 residues. Germline V CDR1 and CDR2: MNHEY, SVGAGI. The CDR3 is CASSYVCTGEQFF. The CDR3 DNA reads TGTGCCAGCAGTTACGTCTGCACTGGTGAGCAGTTCTTC.